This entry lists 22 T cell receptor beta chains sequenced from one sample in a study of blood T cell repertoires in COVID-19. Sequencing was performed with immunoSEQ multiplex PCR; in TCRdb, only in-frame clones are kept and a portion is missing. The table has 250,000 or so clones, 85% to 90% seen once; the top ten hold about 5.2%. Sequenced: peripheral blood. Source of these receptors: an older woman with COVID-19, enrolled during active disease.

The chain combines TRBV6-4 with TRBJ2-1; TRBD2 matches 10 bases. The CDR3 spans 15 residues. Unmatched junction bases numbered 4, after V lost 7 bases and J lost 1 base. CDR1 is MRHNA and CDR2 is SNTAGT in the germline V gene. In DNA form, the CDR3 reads TGTGCCAGCAAAGGGACTAGCGCTTCCTACAATGAGCAGTTCTTC. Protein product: CASKGTSASYNEQFF.

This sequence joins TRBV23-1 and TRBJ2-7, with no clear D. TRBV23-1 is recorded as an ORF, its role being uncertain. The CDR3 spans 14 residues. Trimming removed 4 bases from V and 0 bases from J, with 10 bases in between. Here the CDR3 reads CASSPRIPSYEQYF. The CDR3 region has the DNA TGCGCCAGCAGTCCGCGGATTCCCTCCTACGAGCAGTACTTC.

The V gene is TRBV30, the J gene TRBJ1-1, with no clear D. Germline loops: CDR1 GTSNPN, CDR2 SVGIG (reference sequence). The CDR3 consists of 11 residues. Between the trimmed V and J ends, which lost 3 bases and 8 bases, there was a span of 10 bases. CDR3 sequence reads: CAWSSQIEAFF. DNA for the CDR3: TGTGCCTGGAGCTCACAGATCGAAGCTTTCTTT.

The chain's CDR3 is CASSPWDSKYGYTF. CDR3 coding DNA: TGTGCCAGCAGTCCCTGGGACAGCAAATATGGCTACACCTTC. The rearrangement uses TRBV6-5 and TRBJ1-2; 7 bases are shared with TRBD1. The CDR3 sequence is 14 residues long. V shed 5 bases, J shed 5 bases, and the junction held 8 bases outside the gene matches. CDR1 is MNHEY, CDR2 SVGAGI, per germline.

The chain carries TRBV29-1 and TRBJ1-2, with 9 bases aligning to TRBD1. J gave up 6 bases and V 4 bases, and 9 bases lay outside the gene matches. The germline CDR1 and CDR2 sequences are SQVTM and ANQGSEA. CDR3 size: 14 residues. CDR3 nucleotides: TGCAGCGTTGTTCGGGACAGGGCCTCCAATGGCTACACCTTC. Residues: CSVVRDRASNGYTF.

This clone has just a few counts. The chain's CDR3 is CASSRLQGHKAFF. CDR3 bases: TGTGCCAGTAGTAGATTACAGGGCCACAAAGCTTTCTTT. The J gene is TRBJ1-1, the V gene TRBV19; D is possibly TRBD1 (6 bases). Trimming removed 4 bases at V and 9 bases at J, with 15 bases between. The germline gives CDR1 LNHDA, CDR2 SQIVND (reference sequence). The CDR3 totals 13 residues.

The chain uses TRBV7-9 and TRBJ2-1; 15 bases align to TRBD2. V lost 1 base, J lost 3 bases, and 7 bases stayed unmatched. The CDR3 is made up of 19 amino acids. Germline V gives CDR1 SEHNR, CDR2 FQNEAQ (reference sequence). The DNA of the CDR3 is TGTGCCAGCAGCTTAGTGGTGGGGACTAGCGGGGGGTTCTACAATGAGCAGTTCTTC. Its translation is CASSLVVGTSGGFYNEQFF.

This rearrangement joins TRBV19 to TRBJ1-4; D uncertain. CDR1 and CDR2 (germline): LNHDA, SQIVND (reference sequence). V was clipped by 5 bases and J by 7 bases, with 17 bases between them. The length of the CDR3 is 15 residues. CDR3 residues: CASSPWAPAGEKLFF. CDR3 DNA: TGTGCCAGTAGTCCATGGGCGCCTGCGGGTGAAAAACTGTTTTTT.

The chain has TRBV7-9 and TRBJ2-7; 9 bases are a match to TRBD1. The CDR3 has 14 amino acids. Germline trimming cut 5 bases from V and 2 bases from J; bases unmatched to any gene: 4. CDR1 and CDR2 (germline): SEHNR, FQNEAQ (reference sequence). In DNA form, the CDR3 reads TGTGCCAGCAGCGCCCGACAGGGGGCCTACGAGCAGTACTTC. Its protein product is CASSARQGAYEQYF.

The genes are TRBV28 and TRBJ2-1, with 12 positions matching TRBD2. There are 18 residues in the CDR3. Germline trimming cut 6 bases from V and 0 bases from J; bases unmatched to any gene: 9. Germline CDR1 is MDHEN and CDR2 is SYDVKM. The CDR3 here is CASSGTSGQNDSYNEQFF. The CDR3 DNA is TGTGCCAGCAGCGGGACTAGCGGGCAGAACGACTCCTACAATGAGCAGTTCTTC.

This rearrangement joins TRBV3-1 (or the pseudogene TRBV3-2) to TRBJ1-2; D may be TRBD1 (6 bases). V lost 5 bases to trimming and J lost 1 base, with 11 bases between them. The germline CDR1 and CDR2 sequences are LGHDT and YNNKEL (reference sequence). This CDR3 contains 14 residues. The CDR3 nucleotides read TGTGCCAGCAGCTGGAACAGGGATAACTATGGCTACACCTTC. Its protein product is CASSWNRDNYGYTF.

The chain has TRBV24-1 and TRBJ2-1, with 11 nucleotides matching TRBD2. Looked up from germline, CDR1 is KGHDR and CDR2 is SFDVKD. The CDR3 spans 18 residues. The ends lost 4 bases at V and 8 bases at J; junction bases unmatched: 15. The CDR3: CATSDPEIAGGPLDEQFF. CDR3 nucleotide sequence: TGTGCCACCAGTGACCCAGAGATAGCGGGAGGGCCGCTTGATGAGCAGTTCTTC.

In DNA, the CDR3 is TGCGCCAGCAGCCAAGATGAGGACAGGGGCTATTCACCCCTCCACTTT. Protein: CASSQDEDRGYSPLHF. The chain is built from TRBV4-1 and TRBJ1-6; 9 bases map to TRBD1. In germline, CDR1 is MGHRA, CDR2 YSYEKL. V was pared by 0 bases and J by 8 bases, with 5 bases of the junction left unmatched. The CDR3 runs to 16 residues.

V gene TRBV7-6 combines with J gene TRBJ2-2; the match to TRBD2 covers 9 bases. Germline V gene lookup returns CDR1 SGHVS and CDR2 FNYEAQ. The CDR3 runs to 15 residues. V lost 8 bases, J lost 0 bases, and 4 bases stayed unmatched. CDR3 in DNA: TGTGCCAGCCTAGCTAGCGGGACGAACACCGGGGAGCTGTTTTTT. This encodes CASLASGTNTGELFF.

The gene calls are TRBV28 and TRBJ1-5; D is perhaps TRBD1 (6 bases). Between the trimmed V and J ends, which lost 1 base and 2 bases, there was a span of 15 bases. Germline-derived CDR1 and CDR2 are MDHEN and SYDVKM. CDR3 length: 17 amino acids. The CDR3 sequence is CASSLSTLEGGNQPQHF. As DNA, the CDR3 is TGTGCCAGCAGTTTATCGACCCTTGAGGGGGGCAATCAGCCCCAGCATTTT. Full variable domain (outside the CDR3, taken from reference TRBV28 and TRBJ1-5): DVKVTQSSRYLVKRTGEKVFLECVQDMDHENMFWYRQDPGLGLRLIYFSYDVKMKEKGDIPEGYSVSREKKERFSLILESASTNQTSMYLCASSLSTLEGGNQPQHFGDGTRLSIL.

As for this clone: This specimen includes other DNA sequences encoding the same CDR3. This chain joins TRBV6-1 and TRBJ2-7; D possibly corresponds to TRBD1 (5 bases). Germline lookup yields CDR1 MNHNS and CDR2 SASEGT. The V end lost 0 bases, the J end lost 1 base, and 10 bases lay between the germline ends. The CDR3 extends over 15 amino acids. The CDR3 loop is CASSEAQGGSYEQYF. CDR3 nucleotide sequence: TGTGCCAGCAGTGAAGCCCAGGGTGGGTCCTACGAGCAGTACTTC.

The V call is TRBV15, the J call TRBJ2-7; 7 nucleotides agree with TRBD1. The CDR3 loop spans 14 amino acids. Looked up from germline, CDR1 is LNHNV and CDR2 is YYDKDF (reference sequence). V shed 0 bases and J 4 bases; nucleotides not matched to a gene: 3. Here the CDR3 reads CATSREAGGYEQYF. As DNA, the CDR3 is TGTGCCACCAGCAGAGAGGCAGGGGGATACGAGCAGTACTTC. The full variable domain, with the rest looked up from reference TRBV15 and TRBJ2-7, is DAMVIQNPRYQVTQFGKPVTLSCSQTLNHNVMYWYQQKSSQAPKLLFHYYDKDFNNEADTPDNFQSRRPNTSFCFLDIRSPGLGDTAMYLCATSREAGGYEQYFGPGTRLTVT.

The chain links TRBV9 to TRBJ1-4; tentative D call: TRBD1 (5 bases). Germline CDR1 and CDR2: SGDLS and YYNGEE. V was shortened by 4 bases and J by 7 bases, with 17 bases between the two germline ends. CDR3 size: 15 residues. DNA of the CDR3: TGTGCCAGCAGCCGATCGGCGGGGCAGGGTGAAAAACTGTTTTTT. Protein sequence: CASSRSAGQGEKLFF.

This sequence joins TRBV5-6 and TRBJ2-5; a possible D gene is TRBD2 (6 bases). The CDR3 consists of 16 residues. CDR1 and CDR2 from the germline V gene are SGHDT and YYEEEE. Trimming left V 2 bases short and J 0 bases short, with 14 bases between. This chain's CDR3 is CASSLGGRLHQETQYF. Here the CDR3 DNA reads TGTGCCAGCAGCTTAGGTGGGAGGCTTCACCAAGAGACCCAGTACTTC.

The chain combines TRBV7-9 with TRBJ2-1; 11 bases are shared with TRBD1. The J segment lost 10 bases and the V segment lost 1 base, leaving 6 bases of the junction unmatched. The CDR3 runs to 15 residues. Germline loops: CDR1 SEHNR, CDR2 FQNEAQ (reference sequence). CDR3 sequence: CASSLEMGQGDEQFF. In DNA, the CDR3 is TGTGCCAGCAGCTTAGAGATGGGACAGGGGGACGAGCAGTTCTTC.

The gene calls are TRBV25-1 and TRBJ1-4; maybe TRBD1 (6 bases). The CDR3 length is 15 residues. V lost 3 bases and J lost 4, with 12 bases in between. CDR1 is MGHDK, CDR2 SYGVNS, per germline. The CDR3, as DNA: TGTGCCAGCAGTGAGACAGGCGCCCTTAATGAAAAACTGTTTTTT. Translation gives CASSETGALNEKLFF.

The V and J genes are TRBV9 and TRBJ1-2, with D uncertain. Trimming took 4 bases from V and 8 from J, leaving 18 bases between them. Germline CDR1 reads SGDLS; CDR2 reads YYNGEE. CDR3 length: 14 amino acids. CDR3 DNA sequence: TGTGCCAGCAGCCCCCGGGCCGGACTCTACGGCTACACCTTC. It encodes CASSPRAGLYGYTF.